Each of the 27 T cell receptor beta chains below was sequenced from the same sample in a study of Graves' ophthalmopathy and Graves' hyperthyroidism. Beta-chain TCR CDR3 regions were amplified from RNA transcripts. First-round RT-PCR with HTBI primers preceded a second-round multiplex PCR. TCRdb used MiXCR to reprocess the multiplex PCR reads, holding one entry per CDR3 protein. The data hold 350,000 to 400,000 distinct CDR3 sequences, with approximately 20% observed a single time. The sample comprised peripheral blood. The origin of the receptors is a woman younger than 35 with Graves' ophthalmopathy.

This clonotype was detected many times. The chain is built from TRBV7-8 and TRBJ1-5; D is undetermined. CDR1 SGHVS and CDR2 FQNEAQ come from the germline V gene. V was pared by 5 bases and J by 5 bases, with 16 bases between. The length of the CDR3 is 15 residues. The CDR3 protein is CASSLMTSRYQPQHF. The CDR3 DNA sequence: TGTGCCAGCAGCCTGATGACGAGCCGGTATCAGCCCCAGCATTTT.

This clonotype was picked up many times. CDR3 DNA sequence: TGCAGTGCTCCCCCGGGACAGTACTATGGCTACACCTTC. Translation: CSAPPGQYYGYTF. This chain uses TRBV20-1 with TRBJ1-2, with TRBD1 identical over 7 bases. The V segment lost 5 bases and the J segment 3 bases; nucleotides outside the gene matches: 6. The CDR3 is made up of 13 amino acids. Germline V gene lookup returns CDR1 DFQATT and CDR2 SNEGSKA (reference sequence).

This clonotype was seen repeatedly, ten times or more. V gene TRBV7-3 combines with J gene TRBJ2-1; D unclear. V was pared by 5 bases and J by 7 bases, with 15 bases between. Germline V gene data show CDR1 as SGHTA and CDR2 as FQGTGA. CDR3 length equals 14 residues. CDR3 sequence reads: CASSPAGRINEQFF. In DNA, the CDR3 is TGTGCCAGCAGCCCCGCCGGGCGGATAAATGAGCAGTTCTTC.

This clonotype was observed at least ten times. The chain uses TRBV20-1 and TRBJ2-7, with D tentatively TRBD1 (6 bases). The CDR3 sequence is 14 residues long. V lost 4 bases to trimming and J lost 2 bases, with 15 bases between them. Germline loops: CDR1 DFQATT, CDR2 SNEGSKA (reference sequence). For the CDR3, the DNA is TGCAGTGCTAAGCTCAGGGGCAGGGCCTACGAGCAGTACTTC. Amino acids: CSAKLRGRAYEQYF.

The chain employs TRBV7-2 and TRBJ2-7; TRBD1 aligns across 8 bases. Germline CDR1 reads SGHTA; CDR2 reads FQGNSA. Losses at the gene ends were 3 bases for V and 3 bases for J; bases not matched to a gene: 4. The CDR3 contains 14 residues. The CDR3 DNA follows: TGTGCCAGCAGCTTCGGGACAGGTTTCTACGAGCAGTACTTC. Translation gives CASSFGTGFYEQYF.

This clonotype was detected many times. The V call is TRBV7-9, the J call TRBJ2-7, with a weak D call TRBD1 (5 bases). V lost 1 base to trimming and J lost 5 bases, with 12 bases between them. There are 14 residues in the CDR3. Germline-derived CDR1 and CDR2 are SEHNR and FQNEAQ (reference sequence). CDR3 in DNA: TGTGCCAGCAGCTTAGAAAGGGGCCAGGACGAGCAGTACTTC. Amino acid sequence: CASSLERGQDEQYF.

The V call is TRBV28, the J call TRBJ2-7; perhaps TRBD1 as D (6 bases). Trimming stripped 4 bases from V and 5 bases from J, with 21 bases between. This CDR3 contains 16 residues. Germline values: CDR1 MDHEN, CDR2 SYDVKM. The CDR3 DNA reads TGTGCCAGCAGTTCCCACGCCCCAGGGGATGTCGACGAGCAGTACTTC. Translation gives CASSSHAPGDVDEQYF.

Only a few counts were recorded for this clonotype. The chain links TRBV12-3 or TRBV12-4 to TRBJ1-1; D possibly corresponds to TRBD1 (6 bases). V shed 5 bases and J shed 5 bases, with 15 bases lying between them. This CDR3 contains 14 residues. The CDR3 DNA is TGTGCCAGCAGTCTCTCCATCAGGGGAACTGAAGCTTTCTTT. Translating it yields CASSLSIRGTEAFF.

This clonotype was seen once. V is TRBV24-1 and J is TRBJ2-5; D uncertain. With 6 bases removed from V and 2 bases from J, the gap between germline ends came to 9 bases. The CDR3 contains 13 residues. Germline CDR1 KGHDR, CDR2 SFDVKD. The CDR3 loop reads CATSRQKQETQYF. CDR3 bases: TGTGCCACCAGTCGGCAGAAACAAGAGACCCAGTACTTC.

This clonotype was counted ten times or more. The chain combines TRBV6-1 with TRBJ2-7; D gene unclear. The CDR3 has 14 amino acids. Germline-derived CDR1 and CDR2 are MNHNS and SASEGT. Trimming shortened V by 3 bases and J by 3 bases, and 12 bases separated the two germline ends. CDR3 DNA sequence: TGTGCCAGCAGTGAGTCGGCAGGAGACTACGAGCAGTACTTC. It is translated as CASSESAGDYEQYF.

There are many counts of this clonotype. The rearrangement joins TRBV11-2 to TRBJ1-6; unclear D gene. V was shortened by 4 bases and J by 14 bases, with 15 bases between the two germline ends. The V gene's germline CDR1 is SGHAT and CDR2 FQNNGV. The CDR3 has 13 amino acids. CDR3 loop: CASSSDVLVALHF. In DNA, the CDR3 is TGTGCCAGCAGCTCCGACGTGCTGGTGGCCCTCCACTTT.

This clonotype was recorded at least ten times. A junction boundary mismatches the germline segment, possibly from a read error. V usage is TRBV27 and J usage is TRBJ1-6, with TRBD1 as a possible D gene (5 bases). The CDR3 runs 16 residues. CDR1 and CDR2 from the germline V gene are MNHEY and SMNVEV (reference sequence). This CDR3 reads CASTLLAGPTNSPLHF. DNA for the CDR3: TGTGCCAGCACTTTACTGGCAGGGCCCACTAATTCACCCCTCCACTTT.

This clonotype was picked up many times. The gene calls are TRBV7-2 and TRBJ2-4; 8 bases line up with TRBD2. Trimming at V came to 4 bases and at J to 9 bases, leaving 11 bases not matched to a gene. Germline loops: CDR1 SGHTA, CDR2 FQGNSA. The CDR3 runs 15 residues. The CDR3 sequence: CASSYLSAGESIQYF. The CDR3 DNA follows: TGTGCCAGCAGCTACCTATCAGCGGGAGAGAGCATTCAGTACTTC. Combining the CDR3 with reference TRBV7-2 and TRBJ2-4 gives the whole variable domain GAGVSQSPSNKVTEKGKDVELRCDPISGHTALYWYRQSLGQGLEFLIYFQGNSAPDKSGLPSDRFSAERTGGSVSTLTIQRTQQEDSAVYLCASSYLSAGESIQYFGAGTRLSVL.

This clonotype was detected many times. V and J are TRBV2 and TRBJ2-1, with no clear D. Germline-derived CDR1 and CDR2 are SNHLY and FYNNEI. The CDR3 contains 16 residues. Trimming took off 3 bases at V and 2 bases at J, with 14 bases between the two ends. CDR3: CASSELLAGTYNEQFF. In DNA, the CDR3 is TGTGCCAGCAGTGAGTTATTAGCAGGAACCTACAATGAGCAGTTCTTC.

The chain uses TRBV5-1 and TRBJ2-2, with TRBD2 matching 10 bases. The J segment lost 6 bases and the V segment lost 3 bases, leaving 8 bases of the junction unmatched. CDR3 length: 16 residues. Per the germline V gene, CDR1 is SGHRS and CDR2 is YFSETQ. CDR3 residues: CASSSQRGGLSGELFF. The CDR3 DNA sequence: TGCGCCAGCAGCTCGCAGCGGGGGGGCCTTTCCGGGGAGCTGTTTTTT.

This clonotype was seen repeatedly, ten times or more. This chain uses TRBV29-1 with TRBJ2-2; TRBD2 aligns across 7 bases. Germline CDR1 and CDR2: SQVTM and ANQGSEA. The CDR3 runs to 14 residues. The trim removed 3 bases at V and 8 bases at J, leaving 9 bases unmatched. DNA of the CDR3: TGCAGCGTTGAGTTAGCGGGCCCTCAGGGGGAGCTGTTTTTT. Protein: CSVELAGPQGELFF.

At least ten counts were recorded for this clonotype. V is TRBV24-1 and J is TRBJ2-2; the D is unclear. V was trimmed by 0 bases and J by 1 base, leaving 8 bases between them. The CDR3 has 16 residues. From germline, CDR1 is KGHDR and CDR2 SFDVKD. The CDR3 sequence is CATSDLQGRNTGELFF. As DNA, the CDR3 is TGTGCCACCAGTGATTTGCAAGGCAGGAACACCGGGGAGCTGTTTTTT.

This clonotype was seen more than once but under ten times. V usage is TRBV29-1 and J usage is TRBJ1-5, with D possibly matching TRBD1 (5 bases). There are 13 residues in the CDR3. The germline V gene has CDR1 SQVTM and CDR2 ANQGSEA. Between the trimmed V and J ends, which lost 8 bases and 9 bases, there was a span of 20 bases. DNA for the CDR3: TGCAGCCTCCCCCGAGGAGGCGGGACGCCCCAGCATTTT. Translation gives CSLPRGGGTPQHF.

At least ten counts were recorded for this clonotype. The chain couples TRBV11-2 to TRBJ2-2; 12 bases are a match to TRBD2. Germline CDR1 reads SGHAT; CDR2 reads FQNNGV. The CDR3 runs 17 residues. V gave up 3 bases and J gave up 4 bases; unmatched junction bases: 6. The CDR3 coding sequence is TGTGCCAGCAGCTTGACTAGCGGGGGACTCCTCACCGGGGAGCTGTTTTTT. Translation gives CASSLTSGGLLTGELFF.

Many counts were recorded for this clonotype. The chain is built from TRBV4-2 and TRBJ1-1; perhaps TRBD1 as D (5 bases). Trimming left V 5 bases short and J 5 bases short, with 15 bases between. CDR1 is LGHNA and CDR2 is YNFKEQ in the germline V gene. This CDR3 comprises 14 residues. CDR3 DNA: TGTGCCAGCAGCACCCGAGAGGGGAAGACTGAAGCTTTCTTT. As protein: CASSTREGKTEAFF.

This clonotype was recorded once. V and J are TRBV6-2 or TRBV6-3 and TRBJ1-1; 7 bases agree with TRBD1. The CDR3 is 12 residues long. V trimming: 6 bases; J trimming: 10 bases; junction bases outside the gene matches: 8. The germline CDR1 and CDR2 sequences are MNHEY and SVGEGT. The CDR3 reads CASSRPTGRAFF. The CDR3 DNA follows: TGTGCCAGCAGCCGGCCGACAGGGAGAGCTTTCTTT.

There are many counts of this clonotype. The rearrangement links TRBV11-2 to TRBJ2-2; no reliable D call. V lost 1 base and J 6 bases, leaving 18 bases between the germline ends. The germline CDR1 and CDR2 sequences are SGHAT and FQNNGV. The CDR3 is made up of 17 amino acids. The CDR3 here is CASSLVGASRLAGELFF. The CDR3 DNA follows: TGTGCCAGCAGCTTAGTTGGTGCGAGTCGCTTGGCCGGGGAGCTGTTTTTT.

This clonotype was seen at least ten times. The chain recombines TRBV28 with TRBJ2-7, with D possibly called TRBD1 or TRBD2 (5 bases each). The CDR3 totals 13 residues. The V and J ends lost 7 bases and 1 base respectively, with 11 bases between them. Looked up from germline, CDR1 is MDHEN and CDR2 is SYDVKM. CDR3 sequence reads: CASNFEGSYEQYF. The CDR3 nucleotides read TGTGCCAGCAATTTTGAGGGGTCCTACGAGCAGTACTTC.

This clonotype was seen many times. The chain employs TRBV5-1 and TRBJ2-5, with 10 bases matching TRBD2. CDR3 size: 20 residues. Germline V gene sequence: CDR1 SGHRS, CDR2 YFSETQ. V shed 4 bases and J 2 bases; nucleotides not matched to a gene: 20. The CDR3: CASSLGRRASLAGHQETQYF. The CDR3 region has the DNA TGCGCCAGCAGCCTTGGCCGTAGAGCTTCACTAGCGGGGCATCAAGAGACCCAGTACTTC.

About this clonotype: This could be a read error, since a much larger clone is one nucleotide away. The chain recombines TRBV19 with TRBJ1-6; TRBD1 is a possible D gene (5 bases). The CDR3 runs 13 residues. V lost 6 bases and J lost 8, with 11 bases in between. Germline loops: CDR1 LNHDA, CDR2 SQIVND (reference sequence). The CDR3 region has the DNA TGTGCCAGTAGCCGCCTAGGGGATTCACCCCTCCACTTT. Its protein is CASSRLGDSPLHF.

This clonotype was seen repeatedly, ten times or more. V gene TRBV5-1 combines with J gene TRBJ2-7; TRBD1 agrees at 8 bases. This CDR3 region has 16 residues. J was trimmed by 0 bases and V by 4 bases; bases with no gene match: 9. Germline loops: CDR1 SGHRS, CDR2 YFSETQ. CDR3 protein: CASSPETGASSYEQYF. The CDR3 coding sequence is TGCGCCAGCAGCCCAGAGACAGGGGCCAGCTCCTACGAGCAGTACTTC.

This clonotype was found many times. In DNA, the CDR3 is TGTGCCAGCAGTATGCGGGACGAAGCTTTCTTT. This gives the protein CASSMRDEAFF. The V gene is TRBV25-1, the J gene TRBJ1-1; weak D call: TRBD1 (5 bases). The CDR3 covers 11 residues. With 5 bases removed from V and 8 bases from J, the gap between germline ends came to 9 bases. Germline CDR1 MGHDK, CDR2 SYGVNS.